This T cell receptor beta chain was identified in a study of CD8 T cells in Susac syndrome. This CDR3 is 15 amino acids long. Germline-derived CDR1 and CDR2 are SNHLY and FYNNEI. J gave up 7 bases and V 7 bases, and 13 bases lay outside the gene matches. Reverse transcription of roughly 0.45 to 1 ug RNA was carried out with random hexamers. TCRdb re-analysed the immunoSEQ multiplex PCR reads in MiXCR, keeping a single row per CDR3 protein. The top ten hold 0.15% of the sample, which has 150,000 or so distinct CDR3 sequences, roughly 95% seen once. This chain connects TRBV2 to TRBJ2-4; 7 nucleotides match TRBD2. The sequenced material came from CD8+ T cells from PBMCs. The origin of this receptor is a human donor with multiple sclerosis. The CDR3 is CASTGQSRGGNIQYF. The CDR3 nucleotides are TGTGCCAGCACCGGTCAGTCCCGGGGAGGGAACATTCAGTACTTC.